The clone carrying this T cell receptor (beta chain) was detected ten times or more. Antigen unknown. One entry per CDR3 protein, called by TCRdb with MiXCR from the 5' RACE reads. Counted here are some 320,000 distinct CDR3 sequences, approximately 10% occurring once; the ten biggest clones make up 3% to 4%. This sample is part of a study of T cells after yellow fever vaccination. The overall study: It was SMART-Seq v4 Ultra Low Input that prepared the fractions with low cell numbers. Study results and limitations: At approximately 95% for CD4 and approximately 88% for CD8, most primary-vaccination clones showed up again after the booster. There was a small share of clonotypes that showed up in both the CD4 and CD8 compartments.

The CDR3 runs to 14 residues. The ends were cut back, 4 bases at V and 9 bases at J, with 19 bases in the middle. Germline assignment: CDR1 SGHRS and CDR2 YFSETQ. The V gene is TRBV5-1, the J gene TRBJ1-1; weak D call: TRBD1 (5 bases). The sequence derives from a man between 18 and 35 years old who received the YFV17D yellow fever vaccine. The sequencing used CD4+ T cells sorted from PBMCs, collected 5 days after the yellow fever booster vaccination. The chain's CDR3 is CASSRPGTQYQAFF. CDR3 sequence (DNA): TGCGCCAGCAGCCGGCCAGGGACCCAATACCAAGCTTTCTTT.